The rows below give T cell receptor beta chains drawn from one sample of a study of post-analysis software for immune sequencing data. Using its own MiXCR run on the PCR reads, TCRdb lists one record per CDR3 protein. Of around 440,000 distinct CDR3 sequences in the sample, approximately 46% are singletons; the top ten hold around 10%. Source material: blood. The receptors were sampled from a girl aged 10-17 years with multiple sclerosis. Each CDR3 is given with its conserved first and last residue. The order of the fields is clone size, V gene, J gene, D gene, CDR3 DNA, CDR3 protein. The D gene is left open where the match is weak. The size field is filled for only some rows; it gives once, few, many or a size class.

>few|TRBV15|TRBJ2-7|NA
TGTGCCACCAGCCGGGACAACTCCTACGAGCAGTACTTC
CATSRDNSYEQYF
>NA|TRBV29-1|TRBJ1-1|NA
TGCAGCGTTGACAGAGTTGAAGCTTTCTTT
CSVDRVEAFF
>few|TRBV4-3|TRBJ2-7|NA
TGCGCCAGCAGCCGATCCCTCTTCTACGAGCAGTACTTC
CASSRSLFYEQYF
>NA|TRBV20-1|TRBJ2-7|NA
TGCAGTGCTAGAGACCAGGAGTTCGGGTACGAGCAGTACTTC
CSARDQEFGYEQYF
>few|TRBV4-1|TRBJ1-4|NA
TGCGCCAGCAGCCCAGACCGAACCGCCCAAAATGAAAAACTGTTTTTT
CASSPDRTAQNEKLFF
>NA|TRBV2|TRBJ2-4|NA
TGTGCCAGCAGTGAGTGGCTAGCCAAAAACATTCAGTACTTC
CASSEWLAKNIQYF
>NA|TRBV20-1|TRBJ2-1|TRBD2
TGCAGTGCTGGGGGGCTAGCGGGAATATACAATGAGCAGTTCTTC
CSAGGLAGIYNEQFF
>NA|TRBV7-3|TRBJ1-2|NA
TGTGCCAGCAGGGGGTGGAGACCGGGAACGGGGTCCACTTATGGCTACACCTTC
CASRGWRPGTGSTYGYTF
>NA|TRBV28|TRBJ2-5|NA
TGTGCCAGCGGGTTGGGCTTCACGGGTGTCGAGGCCCAGTACTTC
CASGLGFTGVEAQYF
>few|TRBV20-1|TRBJ2-7|NA
TGCAGTGCTAGAGATCCTTCTCCACAGGGAAGGACCTACGAGCAGTACTTC
CSARDPSPQGRTYEQYF
>NA|TRBV4-1|TRBJ2-5|TRBD2
TGCGCCAGCAGCCAAGATAACGGACTAGCAAAGTTCTTC
CASSQDNGLAKFF
>few|TRBV12-3/TRBV12-4|TRBJ2-3|TRBD1
TGTGCCAGCAGCCGCGGGACAGGTATCACAGATACGCAGTATTTT
CASSRGTGITDTQYF
>NA|TRBV10-3|TRBJ2-1|NA
TGTGCCATCAGAAGGGAGGTCCTGAGCTCCTACAATGAGCAGTTCTTC
CAIRREVLSSYNEQFF
>few|TRBV6-2/TRBV6-3|TRBJ2-1|NA
TGTGCCAGCAGTTACGAGACTAGTTTTACCAATGAGCAGTTCTTC
CASSYETSFTNEQFF
>NA|TRBV7-9|TRBJ2-7|NA
TGTGCCAGCAGCTTCGACGGTCTCAATCCCTACGAGCAGTACTTC
CASSFDGLNPYEQYF
>NA|TRBV4-2|TRBJ2-4|NA
TGTGCCAGCAGCCTGAGACTGACGGCCAAAAACATTCAGTACTTC
CASSLRLTAKNIQYF
>NA|TRBV15|TRBJ2-7|NA
TGTGCCACCTCGGGAGCGCGAAGCTCCTACGAGCAGTACTTC
CATSGARSSYEQYF
>many|TRBV27|TRBJ2-7|TRBD2
TGTGCCAGCAGTTTAGTAGCGGGAGGGCCTTACGAGCAGTACTTC
CASSLVAGGPYEQYF
>few|TRBV25-1|TRBJ2-1|NA
TGTGCCAGCAGTGACCCCAGAAGCTACAATGAGCAGTTCTTC
CASSDPRSYNEQFF
>NA|TRBV10-3|TRBJ1-5|NA
TGTGCCATCAGGGGACCGCTCAATCAGCCCCAGCATTTT
CAIRGPLNQPQHF